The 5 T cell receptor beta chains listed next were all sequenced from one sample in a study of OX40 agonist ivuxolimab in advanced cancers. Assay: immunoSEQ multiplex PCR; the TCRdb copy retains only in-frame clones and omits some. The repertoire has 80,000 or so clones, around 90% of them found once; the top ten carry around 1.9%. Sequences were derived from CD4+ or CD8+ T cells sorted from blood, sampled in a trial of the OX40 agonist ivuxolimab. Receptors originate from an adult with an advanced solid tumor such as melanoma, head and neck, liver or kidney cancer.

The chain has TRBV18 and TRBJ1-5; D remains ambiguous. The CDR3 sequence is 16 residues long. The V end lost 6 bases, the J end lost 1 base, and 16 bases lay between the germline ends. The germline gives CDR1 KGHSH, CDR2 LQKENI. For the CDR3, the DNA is TGTGCCAGCTCCCGCGGCGTGGTTTTGAGCAATCAGCCCCAGCATTTT. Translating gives CASSRGVVLSNQPQHF.

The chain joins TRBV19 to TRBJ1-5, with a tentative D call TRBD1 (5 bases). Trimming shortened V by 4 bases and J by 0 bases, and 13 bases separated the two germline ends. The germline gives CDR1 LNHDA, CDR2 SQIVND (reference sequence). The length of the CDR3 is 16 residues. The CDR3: CASSKDTPDSNQPQHF. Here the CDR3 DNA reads TGTGCCAGTAGTAAGGACACACCTGATAGCAATCAGCCCCAGCATTTT. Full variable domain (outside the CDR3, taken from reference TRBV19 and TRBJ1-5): DGGITQSPKYLFRKEGQNVTLSCEQNLNHDAMYWYRQDPGQGLRLIYYSQIVNDFQKGDIAEGYSVSREKKESFPLTVTSAQKNPTAFYLCASSKDTPDSNQPQHFGDGTRLSIL.

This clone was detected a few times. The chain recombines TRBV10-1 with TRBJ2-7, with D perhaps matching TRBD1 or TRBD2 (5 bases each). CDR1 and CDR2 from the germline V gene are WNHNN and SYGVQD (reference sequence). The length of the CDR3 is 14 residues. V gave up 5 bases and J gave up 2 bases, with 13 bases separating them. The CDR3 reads CASSSRDGTYEQYF. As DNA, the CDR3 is TGCGCCAGCAGTAGCCGGGACGGAACCTACGAGCAGTACTTC.

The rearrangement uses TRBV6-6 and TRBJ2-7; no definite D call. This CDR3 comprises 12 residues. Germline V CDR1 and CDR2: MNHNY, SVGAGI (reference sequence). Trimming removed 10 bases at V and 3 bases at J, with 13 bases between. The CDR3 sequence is CATRSYHYEQYF. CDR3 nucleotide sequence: TGTGCCACTCGATCATACCACTACGAGCAGTACTTC.

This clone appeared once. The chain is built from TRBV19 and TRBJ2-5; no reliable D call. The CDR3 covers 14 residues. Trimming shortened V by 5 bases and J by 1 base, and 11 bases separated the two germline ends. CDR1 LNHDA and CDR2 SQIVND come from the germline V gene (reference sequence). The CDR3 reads CASSVRGSQETQYF. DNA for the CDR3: TGTGCCAGTAGTGTTCGTGGCTCCCAAGAGACCCAGTACTTC.